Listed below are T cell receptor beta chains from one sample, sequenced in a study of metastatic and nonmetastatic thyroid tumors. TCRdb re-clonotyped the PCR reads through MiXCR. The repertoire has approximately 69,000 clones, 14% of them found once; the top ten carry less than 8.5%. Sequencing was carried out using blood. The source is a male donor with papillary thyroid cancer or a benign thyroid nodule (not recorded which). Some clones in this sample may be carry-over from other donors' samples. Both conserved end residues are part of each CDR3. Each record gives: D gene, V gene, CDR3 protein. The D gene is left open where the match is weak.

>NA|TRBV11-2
CASSLSPVFEPQETQYF
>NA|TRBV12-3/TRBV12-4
CASSNVQGQVQYF
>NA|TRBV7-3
CASSFQGEREQYF
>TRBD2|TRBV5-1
CASSLVAGGGNEQFF
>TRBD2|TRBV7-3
CASSPLGVAGVRTDTQYF
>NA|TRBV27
CASSPGVSNQPQHF
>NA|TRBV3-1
CASSHLLDVSSSTDTQYF
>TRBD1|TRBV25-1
CASSETTGGTEAFF
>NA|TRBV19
CASSFHTLNQPQHF
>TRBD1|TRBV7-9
CASTGAGGYEQYF
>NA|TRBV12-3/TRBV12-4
CASSLGPMANYGYTF
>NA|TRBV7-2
CASSPRSVANYGYTF
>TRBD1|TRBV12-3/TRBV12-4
CASSSFGTVHTGELFF
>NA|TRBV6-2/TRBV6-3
CASSYSPQAGMFF
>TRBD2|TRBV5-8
CASSLLELAGDEQFF
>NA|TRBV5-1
CASSLDRVGETQYF
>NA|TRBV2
CASSSPGEQFF
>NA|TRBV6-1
CASSEVPYGYTF
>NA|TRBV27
CASSLEGTRREQYF
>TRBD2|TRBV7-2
CASSPRGVAGGDEQFF
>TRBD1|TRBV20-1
CSASPGTGGDTQYF
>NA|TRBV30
CAWSTVTDTQYF
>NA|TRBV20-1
CSARSWGSNTGELFF
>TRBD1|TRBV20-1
CSARAHWDRGNEQFF
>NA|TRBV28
CASSVHRDNYGYTF
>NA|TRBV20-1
CSARQETQYF
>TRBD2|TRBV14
CASSQVGGSSYNEQFF
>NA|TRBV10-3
CATLTTTEDTQYF
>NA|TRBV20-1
CSAPGEGARRETQYF
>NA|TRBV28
CASSLEWQGPIHGNEQFF
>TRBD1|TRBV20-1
CSASSTVLGQDGGAFF
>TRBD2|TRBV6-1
CASVRLAGGNEQFF
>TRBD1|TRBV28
CASSLPGTAYSNQPQHF
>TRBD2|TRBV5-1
CASSLVEGSTSGRNLDTQYF
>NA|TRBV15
CATSILLGGEASNQPQHF
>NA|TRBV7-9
CASSLTVGYGYTF
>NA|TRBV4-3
CASSPRQRGDEQFF
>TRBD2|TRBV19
CASSIRTSRADTQYF
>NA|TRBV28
CASRRDGYEQYF
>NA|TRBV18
CASSPSWDSYNEQFF
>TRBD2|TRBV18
CASSPPRGGSSYEQYF
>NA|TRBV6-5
CASSCSSSTDTQYF
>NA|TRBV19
CASCWGRERRQPQHF
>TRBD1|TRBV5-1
CASSTGQGLNAEALF